At least ten counts were recorded for the clone carrying this T cell receptor (beta chain). This sample stems from a study of blood T cells in healthy people across ages. With a J-beta primer mix and a sample-barcoded 5' primer, a second PCR ran about 7 to 12 cycles. A 12-random-nucleotide template-switch adaptor tagged each cDNA molecule. TCRdb called the 5' RACE reads again in MiXCR, with one record for every CDR3 protein. The data contain about 2 million distinct CDR3 sequences, approximately 50% of them singletons. Between the trimmed V and J ends, which lost 1 base and 0 bases, there was a span of 11 bases. This CDR3 spans 16 amino acids. The germline V gene has CDR1 SGHRS and CDR2 YFSETQ.

The V gene is TRBV5-1, the J gene TRBJ2-1; possibly TRBD2 for D (5 bases). The sequence came from a woman between 35 and 50 years old in good health. Material: blood. The CDR3 DNA sequence: TGCGCCAGCAGCTTGCTGACGGGAAGCTCCTACAATGAGCAGTTCTTC. Translating it yields CASSLLTGSSYNEQFF.